The next 14 T cell receptor beta chains were all read from a single sample in a study of cytomegalovirus exposure and HLA in healthy donors. PCR primers comprised 60 Vbeta and 13 Jbeta primers. TCRdb's table, derived via immunoSEQ multiplex PCR, lists solely in-frame clones and lacks some. The sample shows about 150,000 clones, around 84% of them seen only once. Specimen: PBMCs. All receptors come from a man younger than 35 in good health and CMV-seronegative.

This rearrangement joins TRBV7-9 to TRBJ2-1; weak D call: TRBD2 (6 bases). The CDR3 runs to 14 residues. From germline, CDR1 is SEHNR and CDR2 FQNEAQ (reference sequence). The V end lost 5 bases, the J end lost 6 bases, and 14 bases lay between the germline ends. The CDR3 loop is CASSRLDSPNEQFF. CDR3 DNA: TGTGCCAGCAGCCGACTAGACTCTCCCAATGAGCAGTTCTTC.

V and J are TRBV6-6 and TRBJ2-5, with 9 nucleotides matching TRBD2. CDR3 length: 15 residues. The germline gives CDR1 MNHNY, CDR2 SVGAGI (reference sequence). Trimming at V came to 5 bases and at J to 5 bases, leaving 9 bases not matched to a gene. Here the CDR3 reads CASSLEAGGRETQYF. For the CDR3, the DNA is TGTGCCAGCAGTCTCGAAGCGGGGGGTCGGGAGACCCAGTACTTC.

The chain uses TRBV7-9 and TRBJ1-2, with 9 bases that match TRBD1. Germline-derived CDR1 and CDR2 are SEHNR and FQNEAQ (reference sequence). This CDR3 has 13 residues. The junction had 0 bases not matched to a gene; V was cut back by 1 base and J by 6 bases. DNA of the CDR3: TGTGCCAGCAGCTTAGGACAGGGGGATGGCTACACCTTC. Translated, it gives CASSLGQGDGYTF. Complete variable domain (other parts from reference TRBV7-9 and TRBJ1-2): DTGVSQNPRHKITKRGQNVTFRCDPISEHNRLYWYRQTLGQGPEFLTYFQNEAQLEKSRLLSDRFSAERPKGSFSTLEIQRTEQGDSAMYLCASSLGQGDGYTFGSGTRLTVV.

A few counts support this clone. V and J are TRBV7-9 and TRBJ2-7, with D perhaps TRBD2 (5 bases). The CDR3 sequence is 14 residues long. The ends were cut back, 3 bases at V and 0 bases at J, with 9 bases in the middle. Germline CDR1 SEHNR, CDR2 FQNEAQ (reference sequence). The CDR3 nucleotides are TGTGCCAGCAGCTTCCCGGGGAGCTCCTACGAGCAGTACTTC. This sequence encodes CASSFPGSSYEQYF.

The chain uses TRBV5-6 and TRBJ1-2; D uncertain. This CDR3 region has 14 residues. Germline V gene sequence: CDR1 SGHDT, CDR2 YYEEEE. Trimming removed 1 base at V and 7 bases at J, with 14 bases between. The CDR3 region is CASSLRLAGSGYTF. CDR3 DNA sequence: TGTGCCAGCAGCTTGCGATTGGCGGGGAGTGGCTACACCTTC.

The J gene is TRBJ1-1, the V gene TRBV5-4; D gene uncertain. The CDR3 has 13 amino acids. V dropped 4 bases and J dropped 8 bases, with 15 bases sitting between them. Germline V gene data show CDR1 as SGHNT and CDR2 as YYREEE (reference sequence). DNA of the CDR3: TGTGCCAGCAGCCCAACGACATTTTCCGAAGCTTTCTTT. Amino acid sequence: CASSPTTFSEAFF.

The chain combines TRBV28 with TRBJ2-6; TRBD1 is a possible D gene (6 bases). Germline V gives CDR1 MDHEN, CDR2 SYDVKM. Trimming shortened V by 4 bases and J by 0 bases, and 19 bases separated the two germline ends. The CDR3 consists of 19 residues. CDR3 sequence: CASSSLQGRGSSGANVLTF. DNA for the CDR3: TGTGCCAGCAGTTCCCTACAGGGTCGGGGTAGCTCTGGGGCCAACGTCCTGACTTTC.

The rearrangement uses TRBV10-3 and TRBJ2-3, with unresolved D. The germline gives CDR1 ENHRY, CDR2 SYGVKD. The CDR3 extends over 11 amino acids. Deletions cut 4 bases from V and 5 bases from J, with 4 bases between. CDR3 DNA: TGTGCCATCAGTGCCATAGATACGCAGTATTTT. It yields the protein CAISAIDTQYF.

V gene TRBV5-4 combines with J gene TRBJ2-5; D is possibly TRBD2 (5 bases). Germline V gene sequence: CDR1 SGHNT, CDR2 YYREEE (reference sequence). Trimming took off 2 bases at V and 6 bases at J, with 14 bases between the two ends. The CDR3 has 14 amino acids. CDR3 nucleotides: TGTGCCAGCAGCTTTCGCGTGGGGAGTCAGACCCAGTACTTC. This sequence encodes CASSFRVGSQTQYF.

The genes are TRBV4-3 and TRBJ2-7, with 8 bases matching TRBD2. V trimming: 0 bases; J trimming: 2 bases; junction bases outside the gene matches: 6. The CDR3 is 16 amino acids. CDR1 and CDR2 (germline): LGHNA, YSLEER. CDR3 in amino acids: CASSQDLVAGTYEQYF. For the CDR3, the DNA is TGCGCCAGCAGCCAAGATTTGGTAGCGGGGACCTACGAGCAGTACTTC.

This sequence joins TRBV7-2 and TRBJ1-2; a weak D match, TRBD1 (6 bases). CDR1 and CDR2 (germline): SGHTA, FQGNSA. The CDR3 runs to 13 residues. V lost 1 base and J 8 bases, leaving 11 bases between the germline ends. CDR3 sequence: CASSLEGGRGYTF. The CDR3 nucleotides read TGTGCCAGCAGCTTAGAGGGGGGGCGCGGCTACACCTTC.

V is TRBV10-3 and J is TRBJ1-1, with 8 bases that match TRBD1. V gave up 9 bases and J gave up 1 base; unmatched junction bases: 7. The CDR3 spans 14 residues. Germline values: CDR1 ENHRY, CDR2 SYGVKD. In DNA form, the CDR3 reads TGTGCCATAAGGGGGGGGACAGGGAACACTGAAGCTTTCTTT. It yields the protein CAIRGGTGNTEAFF.

The gene calls are TRBV7-2 and TRBJ1-2, with D possibly TRBD1 on 5 matching bases. V was shortened by 4 bases and J by 6 bases, with 12 bases between the two germline ends. This CDR3 contains 13 residues. Per germline, CDR1 SGHTA and CDR2 FQGNSA. This CDR3 reads CASSSPSGDGYTF. Here the CDR3 DNA reads TGTGCCAGCAGCTCACCCTCGGGGGATGGCTACACCTTC.

The rearrangement links TRBV18 to TRBJ2-3, with D maybe TRBD2 (5 bases). From germline, CDR1 is KGHSH and CDR2 LQKENI. Trimming stripped 2 bases from V and 5 bases from J, with 20 bases between. The CDR3 totals 17 residues. For the CDR3, the DNA is TGTGCCAGCTCACCAGGAATTGGCGGGCGCCGGAGAGATACGCAGTATTTT. It specifies CASSPGIGGRRRDTQYF.